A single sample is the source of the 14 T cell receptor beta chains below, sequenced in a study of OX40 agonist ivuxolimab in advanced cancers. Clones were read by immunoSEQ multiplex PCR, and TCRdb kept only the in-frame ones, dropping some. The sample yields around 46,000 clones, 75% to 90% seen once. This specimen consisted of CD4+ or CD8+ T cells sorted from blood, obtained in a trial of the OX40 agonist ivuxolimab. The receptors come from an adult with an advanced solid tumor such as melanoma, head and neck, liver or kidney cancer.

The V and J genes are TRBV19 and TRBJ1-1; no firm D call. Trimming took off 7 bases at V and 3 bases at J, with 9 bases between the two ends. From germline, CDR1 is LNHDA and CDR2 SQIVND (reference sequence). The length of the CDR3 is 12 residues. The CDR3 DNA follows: TGTGCCAGTACCTTTGGGTACACTGAAGCTTTCTTT. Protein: CASTFGYTEAFF.

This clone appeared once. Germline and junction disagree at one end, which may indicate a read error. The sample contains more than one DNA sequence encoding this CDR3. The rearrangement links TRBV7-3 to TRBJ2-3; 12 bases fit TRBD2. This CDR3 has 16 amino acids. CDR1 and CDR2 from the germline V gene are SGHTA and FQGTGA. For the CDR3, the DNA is TGTGCTAGCAGCCCCGGACTAGCGGGGAGCACAGATACGCAGTATTTT. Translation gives CASSPGLAGSTDTQYF. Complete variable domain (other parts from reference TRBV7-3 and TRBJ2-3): GAGVSQTPSNKVTEKGKYVELRCDPISGHTALYWYRQSLGQGPEFLIYFQGTGAADDSGLPNDRFFAVRPEGSVSTLKIQRTERGDSAVYLCASSPGLAGSTDTQYFGPGTRLTVL.

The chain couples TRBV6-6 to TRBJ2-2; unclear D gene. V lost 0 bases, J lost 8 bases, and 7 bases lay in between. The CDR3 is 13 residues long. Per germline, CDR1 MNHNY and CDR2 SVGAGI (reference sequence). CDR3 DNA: TGTGCCAGCAGTTACTCGTGGGGAGGGGAGCTGTTTTTT. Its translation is CASSYSWGGELFF.

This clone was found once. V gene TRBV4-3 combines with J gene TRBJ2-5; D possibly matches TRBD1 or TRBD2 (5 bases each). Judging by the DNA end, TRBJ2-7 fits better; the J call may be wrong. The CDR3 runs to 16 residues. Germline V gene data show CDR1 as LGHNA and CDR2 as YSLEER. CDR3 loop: CASSQDGAGVSYEQYF. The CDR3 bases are TGCGCCAGCAGCCAAGATGGGGCGGGTGTCTCCTACGAGCAGTACTTC.

CDR3 region: CASSFLESQETQYF. CDR3 nucleotides: TGTGCCAGCAGCTTTCTGGAGTCCCAAGAGACCCAGTACTTC. The chain joins TRBV7-9 to TRBJ2-5, with unresolved D. V was pared by 3 bases and J by 1 base, with 9 bases between. The V gene's germline CDR1 is SEHNR and CDR2 FQNEAQ (reference sequence). This CDR3 has 14 residues.

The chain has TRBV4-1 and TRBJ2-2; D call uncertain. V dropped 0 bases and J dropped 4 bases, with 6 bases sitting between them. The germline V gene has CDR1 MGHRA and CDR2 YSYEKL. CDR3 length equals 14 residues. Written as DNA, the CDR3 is TGCGCCAGCAGCCAAGATCGTTCCACCGGGGAGCTGTTTTTT. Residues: CASSQDRSTGELFF.

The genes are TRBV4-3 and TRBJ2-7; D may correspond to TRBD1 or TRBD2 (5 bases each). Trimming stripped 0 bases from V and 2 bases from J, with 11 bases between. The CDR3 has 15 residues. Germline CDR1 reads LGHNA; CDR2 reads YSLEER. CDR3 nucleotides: TGCGCCAGCAGCCAAGAGGGGATGGGGGCCTACGAGCAGTACTTC. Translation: CASSQEGMGAYEQYF.

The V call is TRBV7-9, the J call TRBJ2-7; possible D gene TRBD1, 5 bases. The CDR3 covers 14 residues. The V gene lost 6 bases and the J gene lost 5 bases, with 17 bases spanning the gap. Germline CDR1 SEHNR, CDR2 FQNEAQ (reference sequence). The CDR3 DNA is TGTGCCAGCAGTCTCGGAAGGGGTTGGGACGAGCAGTACTTC. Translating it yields CASSLGRGWDEQYF.

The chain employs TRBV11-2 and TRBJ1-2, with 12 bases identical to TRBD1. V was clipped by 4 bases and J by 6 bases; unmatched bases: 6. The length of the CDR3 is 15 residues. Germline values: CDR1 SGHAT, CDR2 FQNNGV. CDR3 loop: CASSSGTGGRHGYTF. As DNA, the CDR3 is TGTGCCAGCAGCTCGGGGACAGGGGGCCGTCATGGCTACACCTTC.

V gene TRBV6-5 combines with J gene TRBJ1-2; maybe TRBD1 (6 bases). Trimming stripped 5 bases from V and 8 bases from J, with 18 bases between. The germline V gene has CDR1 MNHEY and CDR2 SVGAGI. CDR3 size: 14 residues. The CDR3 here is CASSQQGGRGGYTF. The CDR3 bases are TGTGCCAGCAGTCAACAGGGCGGCCGAGGCGGCTACACCTTC.

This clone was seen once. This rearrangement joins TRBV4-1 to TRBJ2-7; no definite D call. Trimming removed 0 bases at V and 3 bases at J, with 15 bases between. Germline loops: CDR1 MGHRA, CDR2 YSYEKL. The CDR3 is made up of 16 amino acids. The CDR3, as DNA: TGCGCCAGCAGCCAAGACCTGCCAGACTTAATCTACGAGCAGTACTTC. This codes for CASSQDLPDLIYEQYF.

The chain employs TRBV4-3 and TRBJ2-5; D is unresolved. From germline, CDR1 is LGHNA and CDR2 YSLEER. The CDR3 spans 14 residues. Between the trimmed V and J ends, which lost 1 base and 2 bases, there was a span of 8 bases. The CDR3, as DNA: TGCGCCAGCAGCCAAGGGTGGATACAAGAGACCCAGTACTTC. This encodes CASSQGWIQETQYF.

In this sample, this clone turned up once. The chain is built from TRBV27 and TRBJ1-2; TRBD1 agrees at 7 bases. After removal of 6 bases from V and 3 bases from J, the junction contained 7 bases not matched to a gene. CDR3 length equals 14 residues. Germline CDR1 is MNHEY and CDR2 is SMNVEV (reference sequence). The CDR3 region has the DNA TGTGCCAGCAGGCCGGGAGGGGGCTACTATGGCTACACCTTC. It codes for CASRPGGGYYGYTF.

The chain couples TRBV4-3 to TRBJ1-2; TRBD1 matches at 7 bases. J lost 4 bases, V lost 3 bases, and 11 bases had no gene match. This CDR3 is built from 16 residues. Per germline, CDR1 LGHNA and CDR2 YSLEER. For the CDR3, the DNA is TGCGCCAGCAGCCAGAGCAGGGGGATGAGTGTCTATGGCTACACCTTC. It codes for CASSQSRGMSVYGYTF.